This TCR beta chain was observed in a study of blood T cell repertoires in COVID-19 (TCRdb year 2020). About the study as a whole: The collaborator samples originated in the United States, Italy and Spain and spanned the acute and convalescent phases of COVID-19. The material from the prospective study consisted of cDNA or gDNA derived from T cells, B-cell-depleted T cells, or PBMCs. Subjects who had been exposed to COVID-19, were actively infected with it, or had recovered from it provided the deeply sampled blood TCRbeta repertoires that made up the dataset. The repertoires were released in a freely available public database meant as a resource for research on the immune response to SARS-CoV-2. Samples came from the ongoing ImmuneRACE study (first 160 participants) plus 1,254 subjects from 6 global collaborators. The sample metadata nearly always contained a de-identified subject ID, COVID-19 status, age in years and sex. Where available, HLA class I and class II types were obtained from metadata supplied by the sample provider rather than from assay-based typing.

The CDR3 holds 14 amino acids from the cysteine to the phenylalanine. Of all the DNA, just the CDR3 is kept, 42 bases in frame from base 1. Trimming costs V 6 bases and J 7 bases, and their ends lie 15 bases apart. Per the germline V gene (reference sequence), LGHDT is the CDR1 and YNNKEL is the CDR2. The immunoSEQ Assay, a bias-controlled multiplex PCR, was used to amplify TCRbeta CDR3 regions from genomic DNA. The published analysis was carried out like this. The number of nucleated cells in each sample was estimated from the amplification of reference gene primers within the assay. Sequence reads were collapsed and filtered to measure the absolute abundance of every unique TCRbeta CDR3 rearrangement. For each sample, productive Simpson clonality was calculated as the square root of Simpson's diversity index over productive rearrangements. As stored in TCRdb, this immuneACCESS dataset retains in-frame rearrangements with V and J assigned. A fraction of the clones does not appear; measured against another copy, unresolved V genes explain less than half of the discrepancy, and the remainder lacks a known reason. V, J and clone size reflect that table, while D and trimming were determined from the DNA. For this sample there are about 270,000 clones; over 75% appear just once. Jointly, the top ten make up around 1% of the sample.

Points the paper makes about the study in general: The amount of clinical and demographic metadata varied by source and participant and was provided uncurated.

This clone was found once. Its recognized antigen is unknown. No much larger clonotype is one base removed from it; base qualities were not supplied. Participants in the prospective study were aged roughly 18 to 89 years, lived in over 20 United States geographic areas, and enrolled through a virtual design. In the prospective study, cohorts were assigned on the basis of participant-reported clinical history obtained from a screening survey and a study questionnaire. Recovered participants in ImmuneRACE Cohort 3 were defined as having two consecutive negative NP/OP PCR tests, clearance from a healthcare professional, or resolution of symptoms. In the prospective study, whole blood, serum and a nasopharyngeal or oropharyngeal swab were collected from each participant by mobile phlebotomists. Prospective study participants could optionally give additional blood draws and questionnaires over an approximately two-month period. Before DNA extraction, blood samples from the prospective study were shipped at room temperature or frozen.

The chain is encoded by TRBV3-1 (or the pseudogene TRBV3-2) joined to TRBJ1-4; the D gene is perhaps TRBD1, on 6 matching bases. This sequence originates from a woman aged 25 to 45 who had recovered from COVID-19. The sample consisted of PBMCs or T cells enriched from blood (not recorded which). The CDR3 here reads CASSQQGGSEKLFF. The DNA sequence is TGTGCCAGCAGTCAACAGGGAGGATCTGAAAAACTGTTTTTT.